The next 19 T cell receptor beta chains were all read from a single sample in a study of patients and donors after allogeneic stem cell transplantation. TCRdb used MiXCR to reprocess the RT-PCR reads, holding one entry per CDR3 protein. The repertoire has 390,000 or so distinct CDR3 sequences, around 16% of them found once; the top ten carry 7% to 7.5%. The sequencing input was blood, either unsorted or a sorted T cell fraction (not recorded which). The source of these receptors is a human donor who was either an allogeneic HSCT recipient or a stem cell or donor lymphocyte infusion donor (not recorded which). It is not recorded whose cells these are; they may come from a transplant donor.

The table lists this clonotype with a few counts. The chain carries TRBV12-3 or TRBV12-4 and TRBJ1-2; D is ambiguous. V lost 4 bases and J lost 5, with 11 bases in between. The CDR3 totals 13 residues. The CDR3 region has the DNA TGTGCCAGCAGTTCCCGGACGGGATATGGCTACACCTTC. It yields the protein CASSSRTGYGYTF.

The chain recombines TRBV7-6 with TRBJ2-3; D is possibly TRBD1 or TRBD2 (5 bases each). Germline CDR1 reads SGHVS; CDR2 reads FNYEAQ. The V and J ends lost 1 base and 2 bases respectively, with 10 bases between them. The CDR3 sequence is 15 residues long. CDR3 DNA sequence: TGTGCCAGCAGCTTAGGAGGGGCCAACACAGATACGCAGTATTTT. Protein sequence: CASSLGGANTDTQYF. Using reference TRBV7-6 and TRBJ2-3 for the parts outside the CDR3, the full variable domain is GAGVSQSPRYKVTKRGQDVALRCDPISGHVSLYWYRQALGQGPEFLTYFNYEAQQDKSGLPNDRFSAERPEGSISTLTIQRTEQRDSAMYRCASSLGGANTDTQYFGPGTRLTVL.

This clonotype has ten or more counts. The genes are TRBV2 and TRBJ2-3, with D possibly TRBD1 on 6 matching bases. The CDR3 covers 14 residues. V lost 6 bases and J lost 2, with 12 bases in between. CDR1 is SNHLY and CDR2 is FYNNEI in the germline V gene. The CDR3 here is CASRGHFLTDTQYF. CDR3 nucleotides: TGTGCCAGCAGGGGACACTTCCTCACAGATACGCAGTATTTT.

This sequence joins TRBV7-9 and TRBJ1-6, with D possibly being TRBD1 (5 bases). The CDR3 spans 15 residues. V was cut by 5 bases and J by 7 bases, with 15 bases left in between. CDR1 and CDR2 from the germline V gene are SEHNR and FQNEAQ (reference sequence). CDR3 in amino acids: CASSGLGTVNSPLHF. The CDR3 DNA reads TGTGCCAGCAGCGGCCTCGGGACGGTGAATTCACCCCTCCACTTT.

The chain is built from TRBV12-3 or TRBV12-4 and TRBJ2-2; 10 positions agree with TRBD1. The V gene end was trimmed by 6 bases and the J gene end by 1 base; junction bases not matched to a gene: 5. The CDR3 is 16 residues long. This CDR3 is CASRDRGSLNTGELFF. Here the CDR3 DNA reads TGTGCCAGCAGGGACAGGGGGTCTTTGAACACCGGGGAGCTGTTTTTT.

As to this clonotype: A much larger clone lies a single base off, so this may be a read error. J is TRBJ1-3 and V is TRBV9; unclear D gene. CDR3 length equals 12 residues. Trimming took 2 bases from V and 2 from J, leaving 2 bases between them. In germline, CDR1 is SGDLS, CDR2 YYNGEE. In DNA form, the CDR3 reads TGTGCCAGCAGCGTCCCTGGAAACACCATATATTTT. It yields the protein CASSVPGNTIYF. The full variable domain, in which reference TRBV9 and TRBJ1-3 provide the parts outside the CDR3, is DSGVTQTPKHLITATGQRVTLRCSPRSGDLSVYWYQQSLDQGLQFLIQYYNGEERAKGNILERFSAQQFPDLHSELNLSSLELGDSALYFCASSVPGNTIYFGEGSWLTVV.

The CDR3 DNA is TGTGCCAGCGTATACTGGGGACAGGGGGCGAGTCCCTCCTACAATGAGCAGTTCTTC. It encodes CASVYWGQGASPSYNEQFF. The J gene is TRBJ2-1, the V gene TRBV12-3 or TRBV12-4; 12 nucleotides align to TRBD1. Unmatched junction bases numbered 14, after V lost 8 bases and J lost 0 bases. The CDR3 sequence is 19 residues long.

This clonotype was seen only a few times. The V gene is TRBV18, the J gene TRBJ2-1; D not resolved. The CDR3 has 11 amino acids. The V end lost 7 bases, the J end lost 6 bases, and 7 bases lay between the germline ends. Germline CDR1 is KGHSH and CDR2 is LQKENI. In DNA, the CDR3 is TGTGCCAGCTTTAAGGTCAATGAGCAGTTCTTC. As protein: CASFKVNEQFF.

The gene calls are TRBV5-1 and TRBJ1-5; D possibly corresponds to TRBD1 (5 bases). Germline CDR1 reads SGHRS; CDR2 reads YFSETQ. CDR3 length: 14 residues. Trimming took off 1 base at V and 7 bases at J, with 12 bases between the two ends. The CDR3 DNA follows: TGCGCCAGCAGCTTGTTACCAGGGCAACAGCCCCAGCATTTT. Its translation: CASSLLPGQQPQHF.

This clonotype was recorded a few times. This chain links TRBV7-9 with TRBJ2-1; the D gene could be TRBD1 or TRBD2 (5 bases each). This CDR3 has 16 amino acids. Trimming pared 6 bases from V and 8 bases from J, leaving 23 bases between. CDR1 SEHNR and CDR2 FQNEAQ come from the germline V gene (reference sequence). CDR3 in amino acids: CASSPKGTLPGDEQFF. Here the CDR3 DNA reads TGTGCCAGCAGTCCGAAAGGGACGTTACCCGGGGATGAGCAGTTCTTC.

V gene TRBV20-1 combines with J gene TRBJ2-3; weak D call: TRBD2 (5 bases). The CDR3 covers 13 residues. V lost 2 bases and J 7 bases, leaving 13 bases between the germline ends. Germline CDR1 reads DFQATT; CDR2 reads SNEGSKA (reference sequence). CDR3 in DNA: TGCAGTGCTAGAACTAGGAATTGGAATACGCAGTATTTT. Translated, it gives CSARTRNWNTQYF.

This chain links TRBV2 with TRBJ2-2, with 10 bases fitting TRBD1. This CDR3 has 15 amino acids. With 9 bases clipped from V and 2 bases from J, the junction kept 6 bases outside the gene matches. Germline CDR1 and CDR2: SNHLY and FYNNEI. The CDR3: CARVGQGGNTGELFF. The CDR3 DNA sequence: TGTGCCAGAGTAGGACAGGGGGGAAACACCGGGGAGCTGTTTTTT.

The table lists this clonotype with a few counts. The chain joins TRBV29-1 to TRBJ1-2, with D maybe TRBD1 (5 bases). CDR1 is SQVTM, CDR2 ANQGSEA, per germline. The CDR3 has 13 amino acids. V was pared by 1 base and J by 4 bases, with 10 bases between. The CDR3 spells CSVEAGTGYGYTF. The CDR3 DNA sequence: TGCAGCGTTGAAGCGGGAACAGGCTATGGCTACACCTTC. Combining the CDR3 with reference TRBV29-1 and TRBJ1-2 gives the whole variable domain SAVISQKPSRDICQRGTSLTIQCQVDSQVTMMFWYRQQPGQSLTLIATANQGSEATYESGFVIDKFPISRPNLTFSTLTVSNMSPEDSSIYLCSVEAGTGYGYTFGSGTRLTVV.

This clonotype was found a few times. The CDR3 coding sequence is TGTGCCAGCAGCCAGGGGAGTGCCTACAATGAGCAGTTCTTC. Translating gives CASSQGSAYNEQFF. V and J are TRBV3-1 and TRBJ2-1; TRBD2 is a possible D gene (5 bases). The germline gives CDR1 LGHDT, CDR2 YNNKEL (reference sequence). The V end lost 3 bases, the J end lost 2 bases, and 8 bases lay between the germline ends. This CDR3 is 14 amino acids long.

This clonotype was detected only a few times. This chain joins TRBV5-6 and TRBJ2-5; D remains unclear. The germline V gene has CDR1 SGHDT and CDR2 YYEEEE. V lost 5 bases to trimming and J lost 1 base, with 12 bases between them. The CDR3 length is 14 residues. The DNA of the CDR3 is TGTGCCAGCAGGGTTTTTACCTTCCAAGAGACCCAGTACTTC. Residues: CASRVFTFQETQYF.

The V and J genes are TRBV28 and TRBJ2-1; the D gene is possibly TRBD2 (6 bases). Germline V gives CDR1 MDHEN, CDR2 SYDVKM. The CDR3 is 16 amino acids. V was cut by 1 base and J by 7 bases, with 17 bases left in between. In nucleotides, the CDR3 is TGTGCCAGCAGTTTATACTGCCTAGCGAGTAGTAATGAGCAGTTCTTC. Translation: CASSLYCLASSNEQFF.

This clonotype was counted many times. The CDR3 bases are TGTGCCAGCAGCCAAGACCTAGCGGGAGGGGGAGATACGCAGTATTTT. Protein sequence: CASSQDLAGGGDTQYF. The rearrangement joins TRBV3-1 to TRBJ2-3; 12 bases line up with TRBD2. Germline V gives CDR1 LGHDT, CDR2 YNNKEL (reference sequence). After removal of 0 bases from V and 5 bases from J, the junction contained 3 bases not matched to a gene. The CDR3 consists of 16 residues.

This clonotype has more than one count but fewer than ten. The rearrangement links TRBV5-6 to TRBJ1-5; TRBD1 aligns across 7 bases. CDR3 length: 16 amino acids. Germline V gene data show CDR1 as SGHDT and CDR2 as YYEEEE. The V segment lost 0 bases and the J segment 6 bases; nucleotides outside the gene matches: 9. CDR3 amino acids: CASSLGVQGRAQPQHF. For the CDR3, the DNA is TGTGCCAGCAGCTTGGGGGTACAGGGGAGGGCTCAGCCCCAGCATTTT. Full variable domain (outside the CDR3, taken from reference TRBV5-6 and TRBJ1-5): DAGVTQSPTHLIKTRGQQVTLRCSPKSGHDTVSWYQQALGQGPQFIFQYYEEEERQRGNFPDRFSGHQFPNYSSELNVNALLLGDSALYLCASSLGVQGRAQPQHFGDGTRLSIL.

The rearrangement links TRBV12-5 to TRBJ1-1; D not resolved. The ends were cut back, 8 bases at V and 5 bases at J, with 6 bases in the middle. Germline lookup yields CDR1 LGHNT and CDR2 FRNRAP. The CDR3 consists of 10 residues. This CDR3 is CASNWTEAFF. In DNA form, the CDR3 reads TGTGCTAGTAATTGGACTGAAGCTTTCTTT.